A selection of T cell receptor beta chains follows, all from one sample in a study of CXCR3-negative and CXCR3-positive naive CD8 T cells. TCRdb reprocessed the 5' RACE reads and reports one entry per CDR3 protein, with no DNA. The table for this sample gives about 56,000 distinct CDR3 sequences. The material sequenced was memory CD8+ T cells from blood. These receptors were taken from a human donor in good health. Some clones in this sample may be carry-over from other donors' samples. CDR3s include the opening cysteine and the closing phenylalanine or tryptophan. Fields, in order: J gene, V gene, clone size, CDR3 protein. Rows give clone size only sometimes, using once, few, many, or a class for an expanded clone.

TRBJ2-3	TRBV5-1	-	CASSLEGRGTDTQYF
TRBJ2-7	TRBV4-1	-	CASSQDRGLTYEQYF
TRBJ2-5	TRBV7-9	-	CASSRVLEGTQYF
TRBJ1-5	TRBV15	-	CATSVPGANQPQHF
TRBJ2-1	TRBV28	-	CASREPGHPSSEQFF
TRBJ2-1	TRBV20-1	-	CSATGGDGYNEQFF
TRBJ1-4	TRBV19	-	CASRPYGDEKLFF
TRBJ2-1	TRBV6-2/TRBV6-3	-	CASSFQTGYNEQFF
TRBJ2-7	TRBV7-6	-	CASSLAETDYEQYF
TRBJ1-2	TRBV12-3/TRBV12-4	-	CASSFAVPLLDYGYTF
TRBJ2-7	TRBV29-1	-	CSVEDSSYEQYF
TRBJ2-1	TRBV7-6	-	CASSPRTSGVISYNEQFF
TRBJ1-5	TRBV7-9	-	CASSSTQGNQPQHF
TRBJ2-7	TRBV29-1	-	CSVALDTDYEQYF
TRBJ2-1	TRBV4-2	-	CASSQEAGGSYNEQFF
TRBJ2-7	TRBV6-2/TRBV6-3	-	CASSYSDRISYEQYF
TRBJ2-7	TRBV28	-	CASSKTIGQGYEQYF
TRBJ2-7	TRBV6-5	-	CASSYSISGSVEQYF
TRBJ2-1	TRBV29-1	-	CSVGTYNEQFF
TRBJ1-2	TRBV29-1	-	CSVDGGNYGYTF
TRBJ2-6	TRBV9	-	CASSEWAGANVLTF
TRBJ1-1	TRBV9	-	CASSVVGSQDGAFF
TRBJ1-5	TRBV6-4	-	CASSDGQGGQPQHF
TRBJ2-1	TRBV30	-	CAWTEGWSNEQFF
TRBJ2-7	TRBV29-1	-	CSVESRDYEQYF
TRBJ2-1	TRBV29-1	-	CSVFQTVYNEQFF
TRBJ2-2	TRBV15	medium-sized	CATSSPGKNTGELFF
TRBJ2-4	TRBV12-3/TRBV12-4	-	CASSLTQDGAKNIQYF
TRBJ2-7	TRBV13	-	CASRPTGGDEQYF